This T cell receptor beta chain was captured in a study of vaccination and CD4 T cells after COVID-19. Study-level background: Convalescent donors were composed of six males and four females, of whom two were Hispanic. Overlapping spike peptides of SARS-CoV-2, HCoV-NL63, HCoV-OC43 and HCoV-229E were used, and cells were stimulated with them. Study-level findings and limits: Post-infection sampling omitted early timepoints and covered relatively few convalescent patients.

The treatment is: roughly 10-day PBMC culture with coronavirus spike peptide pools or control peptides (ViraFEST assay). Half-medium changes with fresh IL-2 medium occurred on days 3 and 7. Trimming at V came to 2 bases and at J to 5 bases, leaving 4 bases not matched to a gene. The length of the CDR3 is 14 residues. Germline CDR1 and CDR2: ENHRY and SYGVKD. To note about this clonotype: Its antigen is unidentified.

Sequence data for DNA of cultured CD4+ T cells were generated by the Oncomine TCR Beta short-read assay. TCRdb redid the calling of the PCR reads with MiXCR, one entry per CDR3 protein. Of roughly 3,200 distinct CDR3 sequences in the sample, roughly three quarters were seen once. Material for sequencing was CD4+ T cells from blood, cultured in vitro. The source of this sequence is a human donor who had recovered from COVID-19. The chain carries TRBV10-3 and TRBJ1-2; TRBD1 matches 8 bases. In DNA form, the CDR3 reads TGTGCCATCAGTGAGCTACAGGGGGGATATGGCTACACCTTC. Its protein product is CAISELQGGYGYTF.